The sequence of this TCR beta chain was determined in a study of CD8 T cells in ankylosing spondylitis. General study results and limits: There was a TCR beta motif, made of roughly eight highly homologous variants, that appeared characteristic of ankylosing spondylitis blood.

The CDR3 is 15 residues long. Germline CDR1 is DFQATT and CDR2 is SNEGSKA (reference sequence). The V end lost 1 base, the J end lost 0 bases, and 9 bases lay between the germline ends. 5'-RACE, quantitative and with molecular barcodes, yielded the TCR beta libraries. Using its own MiXCR run on the 5' RACE reads, TCRdb lists one record per CDR3 protein. The profile shows about 800,000 distinct CDR3 sequences, over 9.5% of them singletons. This clonotype was counted at least ten times. What it binds is unknown. This chain uses TRBV20-1 with TRBJ1-4; D gene unclear. The sequence derives from a male donor with ankylosing spondylitis. The source material was blood, either unsorted or a sorted T cell fraction (not recorded which). CDR3 loop: CSARGGEATNEKLFF. The CDR3 region has the DNA TGCAGTGCTAGAGGGGGAGAGGCAACTAATGAAAAACTGTTTTTT.